The clone carrying this TCR beta chain was detected many times. Its antigen is not identified. CDR3 length: 13 residues. CDR1 is SGHNT, CDR2 YENEEA, per germline. V was cut by 2 bases and J by 11 bases, with 15 bases left in between. As for time point: newly diagnosed GD, antithyroid drugs for less than 3 months. From RNA extracted from PBMCs, the TCR library was made. The data stem from a study of regulatory T cells in long-lasting Graves disease. Study information: Prior antithyroid drug treatment in newly diagnosed Graves' patients lasted under 3 months.

General study findings and limits: Favored usage of TRBV28, TRBJ1-2 and TRBJ2-5 was recorded in persistent disease.

Researchers made TCR beta libraries by using iRepertoire HTBI primers and running Arm-PCR on CDR3 regions. TCRdb recomputed calls from the multiplex PCR reads with MiXCR, one row per CDR3 protein. The table shows a few hundred thousand distinct CDR3 sequences, with around a sixth occurring only once. These data were also reused for a study on T cells in Graves' hyperthyroidism and ophthalmopathy. That report notes: Absent ophthalmopathy progression within 18 months defined stable Graves' hyperthyroidism. Also found in blood were most expanded thyroid clonotypes above 0.001.

This material consisted of peripheral blood mononuclear cells (PBMCs), taken at new diagnosis, from a patient treated with antithyroid drugs. The receptor was derived from a young woman with Graves disease. The chain links TRBV11-3 to TRBJ1-1; no firm D call. In nucleotides, the CDR3 is TGTGCCAGCAGCTTACAACCGGGTTCCATGGCTTTCTTT. Its translation: CASSLQPGSMAFF.